Presented here are 29 T cell receptor beta chains from one specimen sequenced in a study of blood T cell repertoires in COVID-19. The method was immunoSEQ multiplex PCR; TCRdb's version includes in-frame clones alone and lacks a portion of them. The sample lists a few hundred thousand clones, approximately 90% occurring once. Sequences were obtained from peripheral blood. These receptors originate from a man younger than 35 with active or convalescent COVID-19.

The chain couples TRBV7-3 to TRBJ2-3, with 12 positions matching TRBD2. J was trimmed by 6 bases and V by 5 bases; bases with no gene match: 3. This CDR3 spans 14 amino acids. Per the germline V gene, CDR1 is SGHTA and CDR2 is FQGTGA. CDR3 protein: CASSPSGRVDTQYF. In nucleotides, the CDR3 is TGTGCCAGCAGCCCTAGCGGGAGGGTGGATACGCAGTATTTT.

J is TRBJ1-1 and V is TRBV15, with D perhaps TRBD1 (5 bases). CDR3 size: 14 residues. Trimming left V 2 bases short and J 4 bases short, with 11 bases between. CDR1 and CDR2 from the germline V gene are LNHNV and YYDKDF (reference sequence). This CDR3 is CATSRRGLGTEAFF. The DNA for the CDR3 is TGTGCCACCAGCAGACGGGGACTGGGCACTGAAGCTTTCTTT.

This clone has only one observation. V is TRBV10-2 and J is TRBJ2-7, with 9 bases matching TRBD1. In germline, CDR1 is WSHSY, CDR2 SAAADI. The CDR3 spans 15 residues. The V segment lost 6 bases and the J segment 5 bases; nucleotides outside the gene matches: 11. CDR3 nucleotide sequence: TGCGCCAGCAGGAGGGGACCGGGACAGGGAGACGAGCAGTACTTC. Translating gives CASRRGPGQGDEQYF.

The CDR3 here is CASSLARGSYEQYF. CDR3 sequence (DNA): TGTGCCAGCAGCTTAGCGCGCGGATCCTACGAGCAGTACTTC. This chain connects TRBV7-2 to TRBJ2-7; the D is unclear. Germline V gene data show CDR1 as SGHTA and CDR2 as FQGNSA. With 0 bases removed from V and 1 base from J, the gap between germline ends came to 7 bases. This CDR3 has 14 residues.

The chain employs TRBV5-8 and TRBJ2-7, with no clear D. CDR3 length: 13 amino acids. CDR1 SGHTS and CDR2 YDEGEE come from the germline V gene. V gave up 0 bases and J gave up 3 bases, with 7 bases separating them. The CDR3 here is CASSLGFSYEQYF. CDR3 nucleotides: TGTGCCAGCAGCTTGGGGTTCAGCTACGAGCAGTACTTC. Complete variable domain (other parts from reference TRBV5-8 and TRBJ2-7): EAGVTQSPTHLIKTRGQQATLRCSPISGHTSVYWYQQALGLGLQFLLWYDEGEERNRGNFPPRFSGRQFPNYSSELNVNALELEDSALYLCASSLGFSYEQYFGPGTRLTVT.

The V gene is TRBV18, the J gene TRBJ1-6; D remains unclear. The ends were cut back, 6 bases at V and 9 bases at J, with 15 bases in the middle. Germline CDR1 reads KGHSH; CDR2 reads LQKENI. This CDR3 contains 14 residues. This CDR3 reads CASSLDKVGSPLHF. The CDR3, as DNA: TGTGCCAGCTCCCTCGACAAGGTCGGTTCACCCCTCCACTTT.

The V call is TRBV4-2, the J call TRBJ2-1; D not resolved. CDR1 is LGHNA and CDR2 is YNFKEQ in the germline V gene. The V and J ends lost 0 bases and 6 bases respectively, with 6 bases between them. This CDR3 is 13 amino acids long. CDR3 region: CASSQDQINEQFF. The CDR3 bases are TGTGCCAGCAGCCAAGATCAAATCAATGAGCAGTTCTTC.

Note on this clone: This clone may be a read error of a much larger clone one base away. The V gene is TRBV28, the J gene TRBJ1-3; maybe TRBD1 (5 bases). This CDR3 is built from 13 residues. Germline CDR1 MDHEN, CDR2 SYDVKM. Between the trimmed V and J ends, which lost 6 bases and 1 base, there was a span of 7 bases. CDR3 bases: TGTGCCAGCAGCCAGGGTTCTGGAAACACCATATATTTT. Encoded protein: CASSQGSGNTIYF.

This clone was seen a few times. The chain recombines TRBV4-2 with TRBJ1-2; 7 bases are shared with TRBD1. Trimming removed 7 bases from V and 4 bases from J; junction bases left unmatched: 9. Per germline, CDR1 LGHNA and CDR2 YNFKEQ. The CDR3 runs to 14 residues. In DNA, the CDR3 is TGTGCCAGCACTCTTACAGGGGCCATCTATGGCTACACCTTC. Its protein is CASTLTGAIYGYTF.

V is TRBV19 and J is TRBJ2-3; D is perhaps TRBD2 (6 bases). Germline assignment: CDR1 LNHDA and CDR2 SQIVND (reference sequence). The CDR3 covers 19 residues. The V gene lost 2 bases and the J gene lost 2 bases, with 23 bases spanning the gap. The CDR3 DNA reads as TGTGCCAGTAGTATAACAATTCTACAGGCCTCGGGGGTCACAGATACGCAGTATTTT. Translation gives CASSITILQASGVTDTQYF.

The chain combines TRBV19 with TRBJ1-3; 9 bases match TRBD1. CDR1 LNHDA and CDR2 SQIVND come from the germline V gene (reference sequence). The CDR3 totals 16 residues. V shed 7 bases, J shed 1 base, and the junction held 8 bases outside the gene matches. The CDR3 coding sequence is TGTGCCAGTATCTCACAGGGGGCTGTGTCTGGAAACACCATATATTTT. Protein product: CASISQGAVSGNTIYF.

This chain links TRBV19 with TRBJ2-7, with 8 bases lining up with TRBD1. Germline lookup yields CDR1 LNHDA and CDR2 SQIVND (reference sequence). The J segment lost 0 bases and the V segment lost 6 bases, leaving 7 bases of the junction unmatched. The CDR3 is 15 residues long. The CDR3 region has the DNA TGTGCCAGTAGCAAAGACAGGGGTTTCTCCTACGAGCAGTACTTC. Amino acid sequence: CASSKDRGFSYEQYF.

The chain employs TRBV7-9 and TRBJ2-3; 9 bases are a match to TRBD2. V was clipped by 6 bases and J by 1 base; unmatched bases: 2. Germline V CDR1 and CDR2: SEHNR, FQNEAQ (reference sequence). There are 14 residues in the CDR3. For the CDR3, the DNA is TGTGCCAGCAGGCGGACTAGCGGCACAGATACGCAGTATTTT. This translates into CASRRTSGTDTQYF.

The rearrangement uses TRBV3-1 (or the pseudogene TRBV3-2) and TRBJ1-2; possibly TRBD1 for D (5 bases). The length of the CDR3 is 12 residues. V dropped 3 bases and J dropped 7 bases, with 9 bases sitting between them. CDR1 and CDR2 (germline): LGHDT, YNNKEL (reference sequence). The CDR3 DNA reads TGTGCCAGCAGCCAGAATCAGGGTGGCTACACCTTC. Translation: CASSQNQGGYTF.

V usage is TRBV7-2 and J usage is TRBJ2-7; possibly TRBD1 for D (5 bases). Trimming took off 4 bases at V and 7 bases at J, with 8 bases between the two ends. CDR1 is SGHTA and CDR2 is FQGNSA in the germline V gene. This CDR3 comprises 11 residues. The CDR3 nucleotides are TGTGCCAGCAGCTACCAGGGTGAGCAGTACTTC. As protein: CASSYQGEQYF.

CDR3 protein: CATRVDTTNEKLFF. The CDR3 DNA reads TGTGCCACGAGAGTTGATACAACTAATGAAAAACTGTTTTTT. V and J are TRBV15 and TRBJ1-4; D is uncertain. The CDR3 loop spans 14 amino acids. Trimming pared 9 bases from V and 0 bases from J, leaving 11 bases between. CDR1 and CDR2 (germline): LNHNV, YYDKDF (reference sequence).

The rearrangement uses TRBV5-1 and TRBJ1-6; TRBD1 matches at 7 bases. CDR1 is SGHRS, CDR2 YFSETQ, per germline. The CDR3 contains 14 residues. V shed 4 bases, J shed 8 bases, and the junction held 6 bases outside the gene matches. CDR3 sequence reads: CASSEGTEDSPLHF. The CDR3 DNA reads as TGCGCCAGCAGCGAAGGGACAGAAGATTCACCCCTCCACTTT. The whole variable domain, filled in from reference TRBV5-1 and TRBJ1-6, reads KAGVTQTPRYLIKTRGQQVTLSCSPISGHRSVSWYQQTPGQGLQFLFEYFSETQRNKGNFPGRFSGRQFSNSRSEMNVSTLELGDSALYLCASSEGTEDSPLHFGNGTRLTVT.

This chain uses TRBV9 with TRBJ1-5; D is possibly TRBD1 (6 bases). Germline loops: CDR1 SGDLS, CDR2 YYNGEE. Between the trimmed V and J ends, which lost 3 bases and 1 base, there was a span of 8 bases. This CDR3 is 14 amino acids long. The CDR3 is CASSEDSSNQPQHF. The CDR3 DNA reads as TGTGCCAGCAGCGAGGACAGCAGCAATCAGCCCCAGCATTTT.

V is TRBV4-1 and J is TRBJ1-1; D remains ambiguous. Germline V gene data show CDR1 as MGHRA and CDR2 as YSYEKL. The CDR3 is 15 amino acids. The ends were cut back, 0 bases at V and 2 bases at J, with 10 bases in the middle. CDR3 DNA sequence: TGCGCCAGCAGCCAAGAGGCGGGGATCAACACTGAAGCTTTCTTT. Amino acid sequence: CASSQEAGINTEAFF.

The rearrangement links TRBV28 to TRBJ1-5, with 12 positions matching TRBD1. The length of the CDR3 is 16 residues. The V and J ends lost 6 bases and 3 bases, in that order; junction bases with no gene match: 6. Germline values: CDR1 MDHEN, CDR2 SYDVKM. CDR3 in amino acids: CASSSGTGGFNQPQHF. As DNA, the CDR3 is TGTGCCAGCAGCTCGGGGACAGGGGGCTTCAATCAGCCCCAGCATTTT.

The rearrangement joins TRBV5-8 to TRBJ1-2, with D possibly TRBD1 on 6 matching bases. This CDR3 is 18 amino acids long. Trimming cost V 2 bases and J 3 bases, with 23 bases left between them. CDR1 is SGHTS and CDR2 is YDEGEE in the germline V gene. DNA of the CDR3: TGTGCCAGCAGCTTAGGCCTTCTTGGGGACACCGTGTACTATGGCTACACCTTC. Its translation: CASSLGLLGDTVYYGYTF.

The rearrangement joins TRBV6-5 to TRBJ1-5; no clear D. The CDR3 loop spans 16 amino acids. V lost 2 bases and J 7 bases, leaving 18 bases between the germline ends. Germline values: CDR1 MNHEY, CDR2 SVGAGI. The CDR3: CASSYVGGVFGQPQHF. Written as DNA, the CDR3 is TGTGCCAGCAGTTACGTTGGCGGGGTCTTTGGGCAGCCCCAGCATTTT.

V and J are TRBV7-2 and TRBJ2-6, with D possibly matching TRBD2 (6 bases). The CDR3 spans 19 residues. CDR1 SGHTA and CDR2 FQGNSA come from the germline V gene. Trimming shortened V by 5 bases and J by 0 bases, and 20 bases separated the two germline ends. CDR3 sequence reads: CASSEDLGRSLSGANVLTF. For the CDR3, the DNA is TGTGCCAGCAGCGAAGACTTGGGGAGGTCTCTCTCTGGGGCCAACGTCCTGACTTTC.

This clone has a handful of counts. The CDR3 sequence is CASSVGSSGGAPETQYF. CDR3 coding DNA: TGTGCCAGCAGCGTAGGTTCTAGCGGGGGGGCCCCAGAGACCCAGTACTTC. This chain links TRBV9 with TRBJ2-5; 12 bases map to TRBD2. The germline CDR1 and CDR2 sequences are SGDLS and YYNGEE. The CDR3 extends over 17 amino acids. With V trimmed by 0 bases and J by 4 bases, 7 bases remained unmatched.

J is TRBJ1-2 and V is TRBV6-1, with a tentative D call TRBD1 (5 bases). The CDR3 consists of 15 residues. V lost 1 base and J 4 bases, leaving 13 bases between the germline ends. Germline CDR1 and CDR2: MNHNS and SASEGT. The CDR3 DNA is TGTGCCAGCAGTGAAGGGGCAGGGCTACTCTATGGCTACACCTTC. Encoded protein: CASSEGAGLLYGYTF.

This clone was counted between two and nine times. The genes are TRBV5-1 and TRBJ2-7; D might be TRBD2 (6 bases). CDR3 length equals 15 residues. CDR1 and CDR2 (germline): SGHRS, YFSETQ. The V gene lost 2 bases and the J gene lost 0 bases, with 12 bases spanning the gap. The CDR3 nucleotides are TGCGCCAGCAGCTTATCTAGCGTGGGCTCCTACGAGCAGTACTTC. This sequence encodes CASSLSSVGSYEQYF.

V usage is TRBV5-4 and J usage is TRBJ2-7; possibly TRBD2 for D (6 bases). Germline lookup yields CDR1 SGHNT and CDR2 YYREEE (reference sequence). V shed 4 bases and J shed 6 bases, with 14 bases lying between them. CDR3 length: 13 amino acids. DNA for the CDR3: TGTGCCAGCAGCGACCGGGGGTTTCGCGAGCAGTACTTC. It encodes CASSDRGFREQYF.

The chain employs TRBV7-3 and TRBJ2-1; 12 positions agree with TRBD2. Germline-derived CDR1 and CDR2 are SGHTA and FQGTGA. The CDR3 contains 16 residues. V trimming: 4 bases; J trimming: 6 bases; junction bases outside the gene matches: 7. The CDR3 DNA is TGTGCCAGCAGCTCGCCTGGACTAGCGGGAACCAATGAGCAGTTCTTC. This encodes CASSSPGLAGTNEQFF.

The chain combines TRBV5-6 with TRBJ2-5, with a weak D call TRBD1 (6 bases). This CDR3 is 15 amino acids long. V was cut by 6 bases and J by 5 bases, with 20 bases left in between. Per germline, CDR1 SGHDT and CDR2 YYEEEE. DNA of the CDR3: TGTGCCAGCAAACGGGACACCCCACGAGGGGAGACCCAGTACTTC. Amino acid sequence: CASKRDTPRGETQYF.